The clone carrying this T cell receptor beta chain came up many times. This record belongs to a study of T cells in Graves' hyperthyroidism and ophthalmopathy. The CDR3 length is 14 residues. The V and J ends lost 6 bases and 8 bases respectively, with 20 bases between them. From germline, CDR1 is DFQATT and CDR2 SNEGSKA (reference sequence). Amplified TCR beta CDR3 regions derived from RNA transcripts. The HTBI primer set was used in a first-round RT-PCR of the TCR CDR3. In TCRdb, the multiplex PCR reads were re-called with MiXCR into one record per CDR3 protein. Among 600,000 to 650,000 distinct CDR3 sequences listed, less than 25% were seen once. In the ophthalmopathy cohort, Clinical Activity Score was at least 3, NOSPECS grade at least 4, and duration under 3 months.

The sequence derives from a man aged 25 to 45 with Graves' ophthalmopathy. This chain joins TRBV20-1 and TRBJ2-1; D ambiguous. Sample: blood. CDR3 sequence reads: CSALDLSTAYEQFF. The DNA of the CDR3 is TGCAGTGCCCTGGACCTATCGACGGCTTATGAGCAGTTCTTC.